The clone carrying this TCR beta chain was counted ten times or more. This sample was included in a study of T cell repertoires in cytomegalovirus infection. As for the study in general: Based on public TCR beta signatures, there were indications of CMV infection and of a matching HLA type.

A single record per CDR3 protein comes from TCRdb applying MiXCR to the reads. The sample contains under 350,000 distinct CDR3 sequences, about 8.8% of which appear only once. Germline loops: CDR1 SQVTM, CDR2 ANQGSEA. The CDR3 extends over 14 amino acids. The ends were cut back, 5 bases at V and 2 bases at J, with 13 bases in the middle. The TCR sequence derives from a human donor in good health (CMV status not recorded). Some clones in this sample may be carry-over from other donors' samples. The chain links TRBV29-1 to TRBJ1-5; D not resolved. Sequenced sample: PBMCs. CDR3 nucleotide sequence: TGCAGCGTTATGCTAAGAGAGGGCAATCAGCCCCAGCATTTT. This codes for CSVMLREGNQPQHF.